This TCR beta chain was recorded in a study of vaccination and CD4 T cells after COVID-19. Findings and limits, study-wide: Detection of a median roughly 85% of reactive clones in convalescent patients was confined to the period after vaccination.

Worth noting for this clonotype: Its antigen is unidentified.

The CDR3 sequence is 13 residues long. Germline CDR1 and CDR2: MNHEY and SVGEGT. V shed 6 bases, J shed 3 bases, and the junction held 4 bases outside the gene matches. An Oncomine TCR Beta short-read assay was used to sequence the DNA from cultured CD4+ T cells. TCRdb processed the PCR reads anew with MiXCR; each CDR3 protein has one entry. The sample shows around 14,000 distinct CDR3 sequences, about half of them seen only once. As to treatment: 10-day PBMC culture with coronavirus spike peptide pools or control peptides (ViraFEST assay). Per well, 1.5 million to 2.5 million PBMCs were cultured in the presence of around 9.1 IU/ml IL-2 and 8 to 10 ug/ml peptide pools.

Sequencing used CD4+ T cells from blood, cultured in vitro. The chain couples TRBV6-2 or TRBV6-3 to TRBJ2-7, with 8 positions matching TRBD1. The receptor was derived from a human donor who had recovered from COVID-19. The CDR3 loop is CASRRQGIYEQYF. CDR3 bases: TGTGCCAGCAGGAGACAGGGGATCTACGAGCAGTACTTC.